Presented here are 9 T cell receptor beta chains from one specimen sequenced in a study of T cells in Graves' hyperthyroidism and ophthalmopathy. There were TCR beta CDR3 regions amplified from RNA transcripts. A set of HTBI primers served as the primers for a first-round RT-PCR of the TCR CDR3. In TCRdb, the multiplex PCR reads were re-called with MiXCR into one record per CDR3 protein. The table records some 620,000 distinct CDR3 sequences, 15% to 20% of them present only once. Input material: blood. The receptors derive from a woman under 40 with Graves' hyperthyroidism.

The chain employs TRBV12-3 or TRBV12-4 and TRBJ2-1; D possibly uses TRBD1 or TRBD2 (5 bases each). This CDR3 is built from 17 residues. V was shortened by 2 bases and J by 0 bases, with 14 bases between the two germline ends. CDR3 amino acids: CASSLTGRMSSYNEQFF. The CDR3 nucleotides read TGTGCCAGCAGTTTAACGGGACGGATGAGCTCCTACAATGAGCAGTTCTTC.

The chain links TRBV5-1 to TRBJ2-5; 7 bases line up with TRBD2. The CDR3 is 14 amino acids. The V gene end was trimmed by 4 bases and the J gene end by 4 bases; junction bases not matched to a gene: 7. Germline lookup yields CDR1 SGHRS and CDR2 YFSETQ. The CDR3: CASSPTTSAETQYF. The CDR3 nucleotides are TGCGCCAGCAGCCCTACAACTAGCGCAGAGACCCAGTACTTC.

The chain combines TRBV30 with TRBJ2-1; TRBD2 is a possible D gene (6 bases). From germline, CDR1 is GTSNPN and CDR2 SVGIG (reference sequence). This CDR3 has 11 residues. The V end lost 5 bases, the J end lost 10 bases, and 12 bases lay between the germline ends. The CDR3 region has the DNA TGTGCCTGGGGTCGGGAGATCGAGCAGTTCTTC. It translates to CAWGREIEQFF.

The chain couples TRBV7-9 to TRBJ2-1; 10 positions match TRBD1. CDR3 length: 15 residues. Losses at the gene ends were 6 bases for V and 4 bases for J; bases not matched to a gene: 6. The germline CDR1 and CDR2 sequences are SEHNR and FQNEAQ (reference sequence). The CDR3 loop is CASRLGTGVYNEQFF. Here the CDR3 DNA reads TGTGCCAGCAGGCTCGGGACAGGGGTTTACAATGAGCAGTTCTTC.

This clonotype occurred many times. V gene TRBV20-1 combines with J gene TRBJ2-1; 7 bases match TRBD2. The CDR3 totals 12 residues. Trimming took 3 bases from V and 5 from J; bases not matched to a gene: 1. CDR1 is DFQATT, CDR2 SNEGSKA, per germline (reference sequence). CDR3 in DNA: TGCAGTGCTAGGCGGGAGAACAATGAGCAGTTCTTC. This encodes CSARRENNEQFF.

This clonotype appeared many times. V and J are TRBV28 and TRBJ2-5; tentative D call: TRBD1 (6 bases). The germline gives CDR1 MDHEN, CDR2 SYDVKM. This CDR3 has 15 residues. Trimming shortened V by 6 bases and J by 6 bases, and 20 bases separated the two germline ends. CDR3 nucleotides: TGTGCCAGCAGCCCCAACAGGGCCCGGGAAAAGACCCAGTACTTC. Translation gives CASSPNRAREKTQYF.

The gene calls are TRBV9 and TRBJ1-6; D ambiguous. The V and J ends lost 0 bases and 6 bases respectively, with 7 bases between them. CDR1 and CDR2 from the germline V gene are SGDLS and YYNGEE. The CDR3 has 14 amino acids. This CDR3 is CASSVGWGNSPLHF. CDR3 DNA: TGTGCCAGCAGCGTAGGTTGGGGTAATTCACCCCTCCACTTT.

This clonotype was seen once. V gene TRBV12-3 or TRBV12-4 combines with J gene TRBJ2-3, with 9 bases aligning to TRBD1. With V trimmed by 2 bases and J by 6 bases, 12 bases remained unmatched. The CDR3 is 17 amino acids. The CDR3, as DNA: TGTGCCAGCAGTTTATATGGGGGACAGGGTCCTTTGGATACGCAGTATTTT. Its translation is CASSLYGGQGPLDTQYF.

This clonotype has more than one count but fewer than ten. The rearrangement joins TRBV10-3 to TRBJ1-1; D not resolved. Germline assignment: CDR1 ENHRY and CDR2 SYGVKD. The V gene lost 4 bases and the J gene lost 6 bases, with 9 bases spanning the gap. The CDR3 totals 12 residues. CDR3 in DNA: TGTGCCATCAGTGGGCTCGGTTCTGAAGCTTTCTTT. It yields the protein CAISGLGSEAFF.